The sequence of this TCR beta chain was determined in a study of regulatory T cells in long-lasting Graves disease. Time point in this sample: newly diagnosed GD, antithyroid drugs for less than 3 months. Following extraction of RNA from PBMCs, that RNA was used to make the TCR library. CDR3-region Arm-PCR and iRepertoire HTBI primers produced the TCR beta libraries. TCRdb reanalysed the multiplex PCR reads using MiXCR and keeps one entry per CDR3 protein. The table includes some 320,000 distinct CDR3 sequences, approximately 20% detected once. The sequence was collected from a female donor with Graves disease. This material consisted of peripheral blood mononuclear cells (PBMCs), taken at new diagnosis, from a patient treated with antithyroid drugs.

The CDR3 is CASSPGRQGGKETQYF. In nucleotides, the CDR3 is TGCGCCAGCAGCCCGGGACGACAGGGAGGAAAAGAGACCCAGTACTTC. The gene calls are TRBV5-1 and TRBJ2-5, with D possibly being TRBD1 (7 bases). V lost 4 bases, J lost 3 bases, and 19 bases lay in between. There are 16 residues in the CDR3. Germline V gives CDR1 SGHRS, CDR2 YFSETQ.